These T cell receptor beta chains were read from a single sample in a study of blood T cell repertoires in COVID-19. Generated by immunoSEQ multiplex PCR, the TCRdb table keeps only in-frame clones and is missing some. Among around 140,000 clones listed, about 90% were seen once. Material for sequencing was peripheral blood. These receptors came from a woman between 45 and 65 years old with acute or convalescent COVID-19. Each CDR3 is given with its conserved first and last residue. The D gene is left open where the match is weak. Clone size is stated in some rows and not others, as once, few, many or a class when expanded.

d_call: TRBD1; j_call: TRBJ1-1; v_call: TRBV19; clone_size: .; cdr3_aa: CASQTGEGTEAFF; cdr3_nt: TGTGCCAGCCAGACAGGGGAGGGCACTGAAGCTTTCTTT
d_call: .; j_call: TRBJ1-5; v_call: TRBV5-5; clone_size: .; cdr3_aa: CASSNLNQPQHF; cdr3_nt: TGTGCCAGCAGCAACTTGAATCAGCCCCAGCATTTT
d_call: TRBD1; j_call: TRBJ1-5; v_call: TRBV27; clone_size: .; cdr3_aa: CASDRTGLSDQPQHF; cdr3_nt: TGTGCCAGCGATAGGACAGGTTTGAGCGATCAGCCCCAGCATTTT
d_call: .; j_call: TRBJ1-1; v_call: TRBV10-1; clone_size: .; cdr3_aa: CASSESTGVHTEAFF; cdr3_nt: TGCGCCAGCAGTGAGTCGACGGGGGTTCACACTGAAGCTTTCTTT
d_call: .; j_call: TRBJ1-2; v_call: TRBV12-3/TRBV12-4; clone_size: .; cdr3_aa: CASSKGGPGGYTF; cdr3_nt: TGTGCCAGCAGTAAGGGGGGGCCGGGTGGCTACACCTTC
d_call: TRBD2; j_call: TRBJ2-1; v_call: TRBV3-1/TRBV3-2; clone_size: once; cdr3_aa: CASSQGGPGGQFF; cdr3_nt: TGTGCCAGCAGCCAAGGGGGTCCGGGAGGGCAGTTCTTC
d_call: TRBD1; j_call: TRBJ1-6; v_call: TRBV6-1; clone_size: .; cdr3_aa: CASSEARTGGSSPLHF; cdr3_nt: TGTGCCAGCAGTGAAGCCCGGACAGGGGGCAGTTCACCCCTCCACTTT
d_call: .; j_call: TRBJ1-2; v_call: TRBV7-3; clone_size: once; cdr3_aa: CASSSPPGGYTF; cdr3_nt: TGTGCCAGCAGCTCCCCGCCGGGGGGTTACACCTTC
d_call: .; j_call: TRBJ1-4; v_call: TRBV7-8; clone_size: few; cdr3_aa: CASSSSAANEKLFF; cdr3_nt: TGTGCCAGCAGCTCCAGCGCCGCTAATGAAAAACTGTTTTTT
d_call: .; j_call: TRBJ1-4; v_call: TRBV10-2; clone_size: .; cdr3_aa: CASSDQGQANEKLFF; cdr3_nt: TGCGCCAGCAGTGATCAGGGCCAAGCGAATGAAAAACTGTTTTTT
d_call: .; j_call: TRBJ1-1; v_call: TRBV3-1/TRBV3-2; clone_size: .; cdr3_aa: CASSQGRGSGTEAFF; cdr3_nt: TGTGCCAGCAGCCAAGGCAGGGGAAGTGGCACTGAAGCTTTCTTT
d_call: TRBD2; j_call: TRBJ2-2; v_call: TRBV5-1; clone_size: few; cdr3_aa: CASSLSGRAIGELFF; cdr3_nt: TGCGCCAGCAGCTTGAGCGGGAGGGCGATCGGGGAGCTGTTTTTT
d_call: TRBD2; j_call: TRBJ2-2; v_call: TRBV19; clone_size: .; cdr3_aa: CASSTTLAPTGELFF; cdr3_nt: TGTGCCAGTAGCACAACACTAGCGCCCACCGGGGAGCTGTTTTTT
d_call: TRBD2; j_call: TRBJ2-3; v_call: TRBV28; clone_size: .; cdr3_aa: CASSPHGTRGDTQYF; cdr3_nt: TGTGCCAGCAGTCCTCACGGGACTAGGGGAGATACGCAGTATTTT
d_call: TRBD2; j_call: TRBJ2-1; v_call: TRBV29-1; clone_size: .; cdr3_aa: CSAGRGSGGAGTYNEQFF; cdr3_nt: TGCAGCGCCGGGCGGGGTAGCGGGGGGGCCGGGACCTACAATGAGCAGTTCTTC
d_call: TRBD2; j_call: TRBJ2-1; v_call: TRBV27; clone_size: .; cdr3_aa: CASSFTSGSFPSYNEQFF; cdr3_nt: TGTGCCAGCAGTTTCACTAGCGGGAGCTTTCCCTCCTACAATGAGCAGTTCTTC
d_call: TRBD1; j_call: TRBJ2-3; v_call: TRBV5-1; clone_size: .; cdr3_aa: CASSPRAGGSADTQYF; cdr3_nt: TGCGCCAGCAGCCCCCGTGCAGGGGGCTCGGCAGATACGCAGTATTTT
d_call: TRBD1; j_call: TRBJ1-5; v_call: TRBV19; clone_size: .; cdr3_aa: CASNRPGQMSNQPQHF; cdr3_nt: TGTGCCAGTAATAGGCCGGGACAGATGAGCAATCAGCCCCAGCATTTT
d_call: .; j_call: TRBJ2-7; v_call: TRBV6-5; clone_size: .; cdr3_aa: CASSWQGPYEQYF; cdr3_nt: TGTGCCAGCAGTTGGCAGGGTCCCTACGAGCAGTACTTC
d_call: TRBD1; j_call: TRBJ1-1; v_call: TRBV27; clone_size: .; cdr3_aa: CASKGQGLKYPEAFF; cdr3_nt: TGTGCCAGCAAAGGACAGGGGTTAAAGTATCCTGAAGCTTTCTTT
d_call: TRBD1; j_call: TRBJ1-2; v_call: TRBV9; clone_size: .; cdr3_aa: CASSVDPGGNYGYTF; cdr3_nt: TGTGCCAGCAGCGTAGACCCAGGGGGCAACTATGGCTACACCTTC
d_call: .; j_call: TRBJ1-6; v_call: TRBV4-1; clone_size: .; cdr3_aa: CASSQPARSSSPLHF; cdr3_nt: TGCGCCAGCAGCCAACCCGCCAGGTCGTCTTCACCCCTCCACTTT
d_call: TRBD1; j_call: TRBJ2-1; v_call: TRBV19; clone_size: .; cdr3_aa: CASSSAGGHYNEQFF; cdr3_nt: TGTGCCAGTAGTTCCGCAGGGGGCCACTACAATGAGCAGTTCTTC
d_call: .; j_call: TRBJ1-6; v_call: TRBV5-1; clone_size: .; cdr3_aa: CASSLGAGNSPLHF; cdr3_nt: TGCGCCAGCAGCTTGGGGGCAGGTAACTCACCCCTCCACTTT
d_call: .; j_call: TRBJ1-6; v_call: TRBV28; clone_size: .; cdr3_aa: CASSLRDTYNSPLHF; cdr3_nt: TGTGCCAGCAGTTTGAGGGACACCTATAATTCACCCCTCCACTTT
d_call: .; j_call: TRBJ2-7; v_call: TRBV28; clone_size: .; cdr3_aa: CASSLVGAEYEQYF; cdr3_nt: TGTGCCAGCAGTTTAGTGGGGGCGGAATACGAGCAGTACTTC
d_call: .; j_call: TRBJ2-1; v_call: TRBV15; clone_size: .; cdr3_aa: CATSRGQATGPSYNEQFF; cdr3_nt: TGTGCCACCAGCAGAGGCCAGGCGACAGGACCCTCCTACAATGAGCAGTTCTTC
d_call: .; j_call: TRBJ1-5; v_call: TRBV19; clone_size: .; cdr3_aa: CASSIFLQPQHF; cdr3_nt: TGTGCCAGTAGTATCTTCCTGCAGCCCCAGCATTTT
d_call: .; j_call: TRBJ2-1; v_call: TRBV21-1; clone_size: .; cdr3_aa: CASSKPEGIQNEQFF; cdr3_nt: TGTGCCAGCAGCAAACCAGAGGGTATCCAGAATGAGCAGTTCTTC
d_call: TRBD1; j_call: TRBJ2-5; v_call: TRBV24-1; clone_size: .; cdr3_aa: CATSDGGQIQETQYF; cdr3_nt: TGTGCCACCAGTGATGGGGGACAGATTCAAGAGACCCAGTACTTC
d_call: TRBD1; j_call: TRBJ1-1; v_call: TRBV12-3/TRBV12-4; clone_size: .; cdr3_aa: CANSRGMDTEAFF; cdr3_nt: TGTGCCAACTCCAGGGGGATGGACACTGAAGCTTTCTTT
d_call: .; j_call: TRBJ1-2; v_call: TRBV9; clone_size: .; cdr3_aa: CASSVGGQGAIGYTF; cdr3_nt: TGTGCCAGCAGCGTAGGGGGGCAGGGAGCTATTGGCTACACCTTC
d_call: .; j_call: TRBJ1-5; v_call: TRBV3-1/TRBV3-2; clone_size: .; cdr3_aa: CASSRRDQPQHF; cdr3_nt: TGTGCCAGCAGCCGTCGGGATCAGCCCCAGCATTTT
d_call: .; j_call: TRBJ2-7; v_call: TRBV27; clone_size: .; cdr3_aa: CASGSPLQYF; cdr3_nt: TGTGCCAGCGGTTCTCCTTTGCAGTACTTC
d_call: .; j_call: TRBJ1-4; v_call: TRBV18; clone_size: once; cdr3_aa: CASSPSTRNGKLFF; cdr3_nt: TGTGCCAGCTCACCATCAACGCGAAACGGGAAACTGTTTTTT
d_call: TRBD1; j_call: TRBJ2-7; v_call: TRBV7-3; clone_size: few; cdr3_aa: CASSLTGGGSYEQYF; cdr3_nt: TGTGCCAGCAGCCTCACAGGGGGCGGCTCCTACGAGCAGTACTTC
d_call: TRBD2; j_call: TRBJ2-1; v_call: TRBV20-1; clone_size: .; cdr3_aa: CSAGLLAGEFF; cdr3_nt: TGCAGTGCCGGACTCCTAGCGGGAGAGTTCTTC
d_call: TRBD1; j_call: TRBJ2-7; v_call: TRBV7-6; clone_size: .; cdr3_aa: CASSPSGDRGSYEQYF; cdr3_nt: TGTGCCAGCAGCCCAAGTGGGGACAGGGGGTCCTACGAGCAGTACTTC
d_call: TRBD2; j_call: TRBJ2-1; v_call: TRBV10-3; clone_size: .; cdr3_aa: CAGAGTSGNSYNEQFF; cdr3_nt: TGTGCCGGCGCAGGGACTAGCGGGAATTCCTACAATGAGCAGTTCTTC
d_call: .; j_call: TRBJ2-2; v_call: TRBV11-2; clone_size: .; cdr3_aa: CASSNINTGELFF; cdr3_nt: TGTGCCAGCAGCAATATTAACACCGGGGAGCTGTTTTTT
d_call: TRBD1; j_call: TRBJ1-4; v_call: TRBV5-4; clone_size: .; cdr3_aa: CASSLAEGANEKLFF; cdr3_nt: TGTGCCAGCAGCTTGGCCGAGGGGGCGAATGAAAAACTGTTTTTT
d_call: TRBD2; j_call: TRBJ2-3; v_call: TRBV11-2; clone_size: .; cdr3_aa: CASSTPLAVTDTQYF; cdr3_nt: TGTGCCAGCAGCACCCCCCTAGCGGTCACAGATACGCAGTATTTT
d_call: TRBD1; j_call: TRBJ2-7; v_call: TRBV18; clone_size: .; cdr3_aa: CASSPFETGYKINEQYF; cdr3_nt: TGTGCCAGCTCACCCTTTGAGACAGGGTACAAGATCAACGAGCAGTACTTC
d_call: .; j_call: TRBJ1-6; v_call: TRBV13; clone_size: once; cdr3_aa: CASSLQALTPLHF; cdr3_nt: TGTGCCAGCAGCTTACAGGCTCTAACACCCCTCCACTTT
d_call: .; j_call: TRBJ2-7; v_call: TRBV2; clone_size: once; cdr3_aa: CASRRDAGGYEQYF; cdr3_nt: TGTGCCAGCAGGCGGGACGCCGGGGGTTACGAGCAGTACTTC
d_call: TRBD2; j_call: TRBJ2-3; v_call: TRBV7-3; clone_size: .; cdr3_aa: CASSSRGLAGPTDTQYF; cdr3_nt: TGTGCCAGCAGCTCCCGGGGGCTAGCGGGGCCCACAGATACGCAGTATTTT
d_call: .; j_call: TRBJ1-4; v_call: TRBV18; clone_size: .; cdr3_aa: CASSRQRDPTATNEKLFF; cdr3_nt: TGTGCCAGCTCACGGCAGCGGGACCCAACTGCAACTAATGAAAAACTGTTTTTT
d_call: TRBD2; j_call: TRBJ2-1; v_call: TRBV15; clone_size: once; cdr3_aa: CATSSSPSGRYDEQFF; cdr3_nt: TGTGCCACCAGCAGCTCTCCTAGCGGGAGGTATGATGAGCAGTTCTTC
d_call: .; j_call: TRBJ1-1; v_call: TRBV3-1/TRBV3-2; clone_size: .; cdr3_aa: CASSPTTLNTEAFF; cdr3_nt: TGTGCCAGCAGCCCTACGACACTGAACACTGAAGCTTTCTTT
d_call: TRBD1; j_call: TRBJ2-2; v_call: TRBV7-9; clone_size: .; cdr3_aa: CASSLDRDGSGELFF; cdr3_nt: TGTGCCAGCAGCCTCGACAGGGACGGGTCCGGGGAGCTGTTTTTT
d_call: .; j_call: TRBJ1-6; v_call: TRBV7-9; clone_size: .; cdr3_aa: CASSLEGPSDSPLHF; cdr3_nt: TGTGCCAGCAGCTTAGAGGGGCCGTCTGATTCACCCCTCCACTTT
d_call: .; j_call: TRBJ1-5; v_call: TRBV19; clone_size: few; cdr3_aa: CASSINRGKVPQHF; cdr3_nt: TGTGCCAGTAGTATAAACCGGGGTAAGGTGCCCCAGCATTTT